These 15 T cell receptor beta chains were sequenced from one sample in a study of blood T cell repertoires in COVID-19. The repertoire was sequenced with immunoSEQ multiplex PCR; TCRdb's copy has only in-frame clones and lacks some. The sample lists about 230,000 clones, around 85% seen once, with 7.9% in the top ten. What was sequenced was peripheral blood. The receptors shown here come from a woman of 80 years or more with acute or convalescent COVID-19.

CDR3 sequence reads: CASSLDSGGYEQYF. The CDR3 DNA reads as TGTGCCAGCAGCTTAGATAGCGGGGGATACGAGCAGTACTTC. This sequence joins TRBV7-2 and TRBJ2-7; 9 bases map to TRBD2. Germline CDR1 and CDR2: SGHTA and FQGNSA. The CDR3 is 14 residues long. V was clipped by 1 base and J by 4 bases; unmatched bases: 2.

CDR3 coding DNA: TGCGCCAGCAGCCAAGATGTTAGCACTGGGTCGCGGGAGCAGTACTTC. Translation gives CASSQDVSTGSREQYF. The chain uses TRBV4-1 and TRBJ2-7; D gene uncertain. V was clipped by 0 bases and J by 7 bases, with 19 bases between them. Germline V gene sequence: CDR1 MGHRA, CDR2 YSYEKL. The CDR3 extends over 16 amino acids.

The rearrangement uses TRBV18 and TRBJ2-7; maybe TRBD1 (5 bases). This CDR3 is built from 14 residues. Per germline, CDR1 KGHSH and CDR2 LQKENI. V was trimmed by 5 bases and J by 2 bases, leaving 13 bases between them. CDR3 sequence: CASSNGAETYEQYF. CDR3 nucleotide sequence: TGTGCCAGCTCAAATGGGGCAGAGACCTACGAGCAGTACTTC.

V usage is TRBV6-2 or TRBV6-3 and J usage is TRBJ2-5, with 11 bases aligning to TRBD2. Germline V gives CDR1 MNHEY, CDR2 SVGEGT. The junction had 10 bases not matched to a gene; V was cut back by 5 bases and J by 5 bases. This CDR3 region has 16 residues. CDR3 sequence (DNA): TGTGCCAGCAGTCCAATAGCGGGAGGGCCTCTGGAGACCCAGTACTTC. This gives the protein CASSPIAGGPLETQYF.

The V and J genes are TRBV28 and TRBJ1-4; weak D call: TRBD1 (6 bases). Germline CDR1 reads MDHEN; CDR2 reads SYDVKM. Trimming removed 5 bases at V and 10 bases at J, with 20 bases between. This CDR3 region has 15 residues. CDR3 nucleotide sequence: TGTGCCAGCAGTCGGGGGGTCGGGCAGGGGTCAAAACTGTTTTTT. It codes for CASSRGVGQGSKLFF.

V is TRBV5-1 and J is TRBJ2-5; D not certain. The V and J ends lost 5 bases and 4 bases respectively, with 12 bases between them. Germline-derived CDR1 and CDR2 are SGHRS and YFSETQ. The CDR3 is 13 residues long. The CDR3 here is CASRAGPRETQYF. CDR3 in DNA: TGCGCCAGCAGGGCAGGTCCGAGAGAGACCCAGTACTTC.

The J gene is TRBJ1-1, the V gene TRBV12-3 or TRBV12-4; D remains ambiguous. The CDR3 has 13 amino acids. The V end lost 4 bases, the J end lost 3 bases, and 9 bases lay between the germline ends. The CDR3 coding sequence is TGTGCCAGCAGTTGGCAGCGGGACACTGAAGCTTTCTTT. Encoded protein: CASSWQRDTEAFF.

The CDR3 here is CASSDLGGGTDTQYF. CDR3 in DNA: TGCGCCAGCAGTGACCTGGGAGGCGGCACAGATACGCAGTATTTT. V and J are TRBV10-1 and TRBJ2-3; perhaps TRBD2 as D (6 bases). The CDR3 is 15 residues long. Germline values: CDR1 WNHNN, CDR2 SYGVQD (reference sequence). Trimming left V 3 bases short and J 1 base short, with 11 bases between.

This chain links TRBV3-1 (or the pseudogene TRBV3-2) with TRBJ1-6; a possible D gene is TRBD1 (6 bases). The ends were cut back, 4 bases at V and 11 bases at J, with 15 bases in the middle. CDR1 and CDR2 from the germline V gene are LGHDT and YNNKEL (reference sequence). This CDR3 is 14 amino acids long. The CDR3 protein is CASSPGQPSTPLHF. CDR3 nucleotide sequence: TGTGCCAGCAGCCCAGGACAGCCATCGACACCCCTCCACTTT.

The J gene is TRBJ2-1, the V gene TRBV5-5; D is possibly TRBD2 (5 bases). The CDR3 has 14 residues. Germline values: CDR1 SGHKS, CDR2 YYEKEE (reference sequence). Trimming pared 0 bases from V and 4 bases from J, leaving 8 bases between. The CDR3 loop is CASSLVLAYNEQFF. Here the CDR3 DNA reads TGTGCCAGCAGCTTGGTTTTAGCGTACAATGAGCAGTTCTTC.

The V and J genes are TRBV19 and TRBJ2-2; 10 bases agree with TRBD2. CDR3 length equals 16 residues. With 4 bases clipped from V and 8 bases from J, the junction kept 10 bases outside the gene matches. CDR1 is LNHDA and CDR2 is SQIVND in the germline V gene (reference sequence). The DNA of the CDR3 is TGTGCCAGTAGTACCAAGACTAGCGGGTTCGGGGGGGAGCTGTTTTTT. Its translation: CASSTKTSGFGGELFF.

The chain has TRBV2 and TRBJ1-2; 7 positions match TRBD1. V lost 7 bases and J lost 7; bases outside the gene matches: 15. The germline V gene has CDR1 SNHLY and CDR2 FYNNEI. The length of the CDR3 is 15 residues. Here the CDR3 reads CASTLQRGPQSGYTF. In DNA form, the CDR3 reads TGTGCCAGCACCCTTCAGAGGGGGCCCCAGAGTGGCTACACCTTC.

The chain uses TRBV12-5 and TRBJ2-3; TRBD1 aligns across 9 bases. V trimming: 5 bases; J trimming: 2 bases; junction bases outside the gene matches: 8. The CDR3 consists of 16 residues. The germline CDR1 and CDR2 sequences are LGHNT and FRNRAP. Here the CDR3 DNA reads TGTGCTAGTGGTCCCGGGACAGGGAAGTTCACAGATACGCAGTATTTT. Protein sequence: CASGPGTGKFTDTQYF.

Here the CDR3 DNA reads TGTGCCAGCAGTTCACTAGCGGGAGGCGAGCAGTACTTC. Protein product: CASSSLAGGEQYF. The genes are TRBV6-6 and TRBJ2-7, with 12 positions matching TRBD2. J was trimmed by 6 bases and V by 4 bases; bases with no gene match: 1. Germline CDR1 MNHNY, CDR2 SVGAGI (reference sequence). The CDR3 sequence is 13 residues long.

This clone was found a few times. Different DNA sequences within this sample yield the same CDR3. This chain links TRBV30 with TRBJ2-7; D possibly corresponds to TRBD1 (5 bases). CDR3 length: 12 residues. The V gene lost 5 bases and the J gene lost 3 bases, with 11 bases spanning the gap. Germline-derived CDR1 and CDR2 are GTSNPN and SVGIG (reference sequence). CDR3 DNA: TGTGCCTGGGCCACAGGCTACTACGAGCAGTACTTC. It encodes CAWATGYYEQYF.